The entry that follows covers one T cell receptor (beta chain) sequence. The entry originates in a study of blood T cell repertoires in COVID-19. For the study at large: Acute and convalescent COVID-19 specimens originated in the United States, Italy and Spain. T cells, B-cell-depleted T cells, or PBMCs provided the cDNA or gDNA that served as material.

As processed by the authors: Scientists estimated how many nucleated cells there were by amplifying reference gene primers. Sequenced by immunoSEQ multiplex PCR; TCRdb stores in-frame clones only, minus some. D and trimming come from the DNA, and the V and J calls and clone size come from that table. The sample records 70,000 to 100,000 clones, 85% to 95% being singletons. The CDR3 has 11 residues. Germline CDR1 reads SGHRS; CDR2 reads YFSETQ. The V gene lost 6 bases and the J gene lost 1 base, with 4 bases spanning the gap. This chain links TRBV5-1 with TRBJ1-1; D ambiguous. Sequencing input: peripheral blood. The clonotype originates from a man aged 55 to 70 with acute or convalescent COVID-19. The CDR3 nucleotides are TGCGCCAGCACAGGGAACACTGAAGCTTTCTTT. Protein sequence: CASTGNTEAFF.